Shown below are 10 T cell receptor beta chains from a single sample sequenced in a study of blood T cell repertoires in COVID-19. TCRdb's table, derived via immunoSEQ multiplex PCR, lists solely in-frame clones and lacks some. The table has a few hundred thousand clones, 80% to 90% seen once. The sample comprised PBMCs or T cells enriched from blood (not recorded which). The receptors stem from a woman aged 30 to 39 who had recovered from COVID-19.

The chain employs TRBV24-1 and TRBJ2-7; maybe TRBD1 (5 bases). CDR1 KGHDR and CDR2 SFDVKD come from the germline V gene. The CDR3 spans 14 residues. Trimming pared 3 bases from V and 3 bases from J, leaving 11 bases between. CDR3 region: CATSDPRVGYEQYF. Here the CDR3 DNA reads TGTGCCACCAGTGATCCCAGGGTCGGCTACGAGCAGTACTTC.

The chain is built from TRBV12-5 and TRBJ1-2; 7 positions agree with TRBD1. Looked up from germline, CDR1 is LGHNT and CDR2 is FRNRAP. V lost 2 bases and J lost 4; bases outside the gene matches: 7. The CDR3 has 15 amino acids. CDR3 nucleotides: TGTGCTAGTGGTTTGTACAGGACAGGTGGCTATGGCTACACCTTC. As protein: CASGLYRTGGYGYTF. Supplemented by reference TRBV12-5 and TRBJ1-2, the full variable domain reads DARVTQTPRHKVTEMGQEVTMRCQPILGHNTVFWYRQTMMQGLELLAYFRNRAPLDDSGMPKDRFSAEMPDATLATLKIQPSEPRDSAVYFCASGLYRTGGYGYTFGSGTRLTVV.

CDR3 residues: CASRPDRGEFQPQHF. The CDR3 nucleotides are TGTGCCAGCAGACCGGACAGGGGAGAGTTCCAGCCCCAGCATTTT. The chain has TRBV6-5 and TRBJ1-5; 9 bases agree with TRBD1. The CDR3 has 15 amino acids. Germline values: CDR1 MNHEY, CDR2 SVGAGI. J was trimmed by 7 bases and V by 6 bases; bases with no gene match: 10.

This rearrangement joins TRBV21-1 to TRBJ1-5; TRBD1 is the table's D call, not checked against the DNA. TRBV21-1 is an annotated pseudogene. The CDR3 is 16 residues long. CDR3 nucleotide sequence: TGTGCCAGCAGCAAACGACAGGGGAAGGACAATCAGCCCCAGCATTTT. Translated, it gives CASSKRQGKDNQPQHF.

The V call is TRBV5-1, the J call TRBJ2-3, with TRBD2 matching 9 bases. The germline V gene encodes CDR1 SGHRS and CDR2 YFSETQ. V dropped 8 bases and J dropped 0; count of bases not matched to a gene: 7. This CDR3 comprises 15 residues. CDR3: CASSYSGGSTDTQYF. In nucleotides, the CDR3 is TGCGCCAGTAGTTACAGCGGGGGGAGCACAGATACGCAGTATTTT.

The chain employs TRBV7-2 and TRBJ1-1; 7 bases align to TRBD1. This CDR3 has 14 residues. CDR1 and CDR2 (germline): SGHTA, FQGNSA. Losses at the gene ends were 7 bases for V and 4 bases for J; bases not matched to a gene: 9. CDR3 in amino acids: CASTTHRGVTEAFF. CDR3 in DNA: TGTGCCAGCACGACCCACAGGGGAGTCACTGAAGCTTTCTTT. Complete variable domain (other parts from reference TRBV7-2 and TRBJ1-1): GAGVSQSPSNKVTEKGKDVELRCDPISGHTALYWYRQSLGQGLEFLIYFQGNSAPDKSGLPSDRFSAERTGGSVSTLTIQRTQQEDSAVYLCASTTHRGVTEAFFGQGTRLTVV.

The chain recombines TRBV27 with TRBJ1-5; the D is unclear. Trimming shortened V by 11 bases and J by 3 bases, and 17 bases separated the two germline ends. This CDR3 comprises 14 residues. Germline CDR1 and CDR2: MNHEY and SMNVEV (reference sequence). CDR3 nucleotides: TGTGCCGCCTGGGGAGGGAATCTCAATCAGCCCCAGCATTTT. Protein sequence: CAAWGGNLNQPQHF.

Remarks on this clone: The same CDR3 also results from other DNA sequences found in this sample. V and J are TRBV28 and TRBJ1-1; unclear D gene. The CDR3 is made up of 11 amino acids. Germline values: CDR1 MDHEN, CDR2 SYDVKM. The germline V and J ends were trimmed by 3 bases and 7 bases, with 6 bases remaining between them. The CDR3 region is CASSLAGEAFF. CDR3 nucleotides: TGTGCCAGCAGTTTGGCTGGTGAAGCTTTCTTT.

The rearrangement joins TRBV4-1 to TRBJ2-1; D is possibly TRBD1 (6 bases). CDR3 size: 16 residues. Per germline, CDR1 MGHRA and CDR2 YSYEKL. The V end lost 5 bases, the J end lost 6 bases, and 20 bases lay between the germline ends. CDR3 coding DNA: TGCGCCAGCAGCGGGTGGGCCGGGACATCGTCCAATGAGCAGTTCTTC. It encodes CASSGWAGTSSNEQFF.

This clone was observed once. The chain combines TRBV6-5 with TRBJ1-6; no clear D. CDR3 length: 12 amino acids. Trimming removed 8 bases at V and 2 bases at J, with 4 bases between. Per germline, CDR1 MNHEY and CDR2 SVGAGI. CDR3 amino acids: CASRAYNSPLHF. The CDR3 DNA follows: TGTGCCAGCCGCGCCTATAATTCACCCCTCCACTTT.